These T cell receptor beta chains were read from a single sample in a study of spatial heterogeneity in lung cancer. TCRdb analysed the 5' RACE reads with MiXCR anew, one entry per CDR3 protein. The table has around 75,000 distinct CDR3 sequences, approximately 12% seen once. Specimen: PBMCs, collected at surgery. The receptors were sampled from a male donor with early-stage non-small cell lung cancer. CDR3s leave out the opening cysteine and the closing phenylalanine or tryptophan.

TRBJ2-7	TRBV4-2	ASSQDLSGYRTYEQY
TRBJ1-1	TRBV6-2/TRBV6-3	ASSYSQGLSEAF
TRBJ1-1	TRBV7-2	ASSLVQVNTEAF
TRBJ2-4	TRBV29-1	SVGDRAGGIQY
TRBJ2-3	TRBV3-1	ASSQTQPAGGTDTQY
TRBJ1-2	TRBV20-1	SARDRTNYGYT
TRBJ2-1	TRBV3-1	ASSPLTSGTYNEQF
TRBJ2-7	TRBV6-5	ASSPMGQGLYEQY
TRBJ2-1	TRBV7-2	ASSPFGGYNEQF
TRBJ1-5	TRBV9	ASSVGSGIQPQH
TRBJ1-5	TRBV3-1	ASSQDTDLPQH
TRBJ1-4	TRBV5-6	ASSYEPAFNEKLF
TRBJ2-2	TRBV5-4	ASSPGTNTGELF
TRBJ2-7	TRBV5-1	ASSSGTSGRYEQY
TRBJ1-1	TRBV12-3/TRBV12-4	ASSLGTDLINTEAF
TRBJ2-3	TRBV20-1	SALGRTSGPDTQY
TRBJ1-1	TRBV19	ASRRSPDREAF
TRBJ2-1	TRBV29-1	SVDGFSGGAGEQF
TRBJ1-3	TRBV27	ASKRLGQASGNTIY
TRBJ2-1	TRBV20-1	SASREGVYNEQF
TRBJ1-1	TRBV5-6	ASSPVGGNTEAF
TRBJ2-7	TRBV6-2/TRBV6-3	ASSEAGGSYEQY
TRBJ2-5	TRBV30	AWSPGETQY
TRBJ1-1	TRBV4-2	ASSQELRNTEAF
TRBJ2-5	TRBV10-3	AISESRLAGGWQETQY
TRBJ2-1	TRBV11-3	ASSLGTSHNEQF
TRBJ2-1	TRBV9	ASSPRLATYNEQF
TRBJ2-5	TRBV12-3/TRBV12-4	ASSRPTETQY
TRBJ2-7	TRBV5-1	ASSLELGPPNEQY
TRBJ2-3	TRBV9	ASSVDRTNAAQY
TRBJ2-2	TRBV2	ASRGQRNTGELF
TRBJ2-7	TRBV5-6	ASSFPELYEQY